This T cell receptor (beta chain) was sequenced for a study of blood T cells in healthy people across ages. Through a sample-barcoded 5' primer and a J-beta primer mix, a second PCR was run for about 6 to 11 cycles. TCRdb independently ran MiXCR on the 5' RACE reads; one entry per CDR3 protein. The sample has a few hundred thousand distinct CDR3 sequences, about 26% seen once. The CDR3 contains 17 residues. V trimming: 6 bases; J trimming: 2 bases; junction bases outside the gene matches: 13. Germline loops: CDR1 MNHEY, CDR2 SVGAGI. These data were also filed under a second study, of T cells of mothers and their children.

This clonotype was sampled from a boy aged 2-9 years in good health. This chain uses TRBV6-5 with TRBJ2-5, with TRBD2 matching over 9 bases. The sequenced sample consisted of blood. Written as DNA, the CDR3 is TGTGCCAGCAGCCCTTCCGGGGTTCTAGCGGGACAAGAGACCCAGTACTTC. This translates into CASSPSGVLAGQETQYF.